This T cell receptor beta chain is from a study of regulatory T cells in long-lasting Graves disease. The CDR3 is made up of 13 amino acids. Trimming cost V 0 bases and J 7 bases, with 10 bases left between them. From germline, CDR1 is SGDLS and CDR2 YYNGEE. Stated time point: persistent/refractory GD, antithyroid drugs over 5 years with positive TRAb. TCR sequences were obtained from RNA taken from PBMCs. To make TCR beta libraries, researchers used iRepertoire HTBI primers and Arm-PCR of CDR3 regions. TCRdb reanalysed the multiplex PCR reads using MiXCR and keeps one entry per CDR3 protein. Among 650,000 to 850,000 distinct CDR3 sequences listed, approximately 31% were seen once.

Sample: peripheral blood mononuclear cells (PBMCs), taken when the disease was refractory, from a patient treated with antithyroid drugs. The TCR sequence derives from a female donor with Graves disease. The rearrangement uses TRBV9 and TRBJ2-5; D gene ambiguous. The CDR3: CASSVDNHGTQYF. The CDR3 DNA reads as TGTGCCAGCAGCGTAGACAACCATGGGACCCAGTACTTC. The variable domain in full, with the rest retrieved from reference TRBV9 and TRBJ2-5, is DSGVTQTPKHLITATGQRVTLRCSPRSGDLSVYWYQQSLDQGLQFLIQYYNGEERAKGNILERFSAQQFPDLHSELNLSSLELGDSALYFCASSVDNHGTQYFGPGTRLLVL.